These 24 T cell receptor beta chains were all obtained from the same sample, sequenced in a study of patients and donors after allogeneic stem cell transplantation (dated by TCRdb to 2018 to 2020). Library method: RT-PCR. Sequencing used a NextSeq 550. TCRdb passed the public sequencing reads through fastp at Q25 and MiXCR, retaining productive beta sequences. Every CDR3 protein is listed once, alongside the most common genes and DNA of its rows. The sample table lists 90,000 to 120,000 distinct CDR3 sequences, 35% of them with a count of one. Of the sample, around 27% falls within the top ten clones. What was sequenced was blood, either unsorted or a sorted T cell fraction (not recorded which). Every receptor here comes from a human donor who was either an allogeneic HSCT recipient or a stem cell or donor lymphocyte infusion donor (not recorded which). It is not recorded whose cells these are; they may come from a transplant donor.

The chain is built from TRBV30 and TRBJ2-1; tentative D call: TRBD2 (5 bases). Germline loops: CDR1 GTSNPN, CDR2 SVGIG (reference sequence). V gave up 7 bases and J gave up 8 bases, with 12 bases separating them. This CDR3 spans 11 amino acids. The CDR3 is CASQEVDEQFF. In DNA, the CDR3 is TGTGCCTCCCAGGAGGTCGATGAGCAGTTCTTC.

The chain joins TRBV24-1 to TRBJ1-2; D is unclear. The germline gives CDR1 KGHDR, CDR2 SFDVKD. V was cut by 3 bases and J by 4 bases, with 8 bases left in between. This CDR3 region has 13 residues. CDR3 nucleotides: TGTGCCACCAGTGATCAATCCTTCTATGGCTACACCTTC. Protein: CATSDQSFYGYTF.

This clonotype came up a few times. The gene calls are TRBV6-5 and TRBJ1-6; D is uncertain. V was shortened by 3 bases and J by 6 bases, with 9 bases between the two germline ends. The CDR3 is 14 amino acids. Per germline, CDR1 MNHEY and CDR2 SVGAGI. The CDR3 spells CASSYGRTNSPLHF. The CDR3 region has the DNA TGTGCCAGCAGTTATGGGAGGACTAATTCACCCCTCCACTTT.

This clonotype was counted between two and nine times. V usage is TRBV14 and J usage is TRBJ1-1, with TRBD1 matching over 7 bases. V shed 7 bases, J shed 7 bases, and the junction held 9 bases outside the gene matches. Germline loops: CDR1 SGHDN, CDR2 FVKESK. The CDR3 has 13 amino acids. For the CDR3, the DNA is TGTGCCAGCAAGGGGGCAGGATTTGATGAAGCTTTCTTT. Amino acids: CASKGAGFDEAFF.

The V call is TRBV5-1, the J call TRBJ2-3, with 8 nucleotides matching TRBD2. CDR1 and CDR2 from the germline V gene are SGHRS and YFSETQ. After removal of 1 base from V and 5 bases from J, the junction contained 3 bases not matched to a gene. This CDR3 comprises 14 residues. This CDR3 reads CASSLQTSGDTQYF. Here the CDR3 DNA reads TGCGCCAGCAGCTTGCAAACTAGCGGAGATACGCAGTATTTT. The full variable domain, completed using reference TRBV5-1 and TRBJ2-3, is KAGVTQTPRYLIKTRGQQVTLSCSPISGHRSVSWYQQTPGQGLQFLFEYFSETQRNKGNFPGRFSGRQFSNSRSEMNVSTLELGDSALYLCASSLQTSGDTQYFGPGTRLTVL.

This sequence joins TRBV20-1 and TRBJ2-1; D is unresolved. Germline V lookup: CDR1 DFQATT, CDR2 SNEGSKA (reference sequence). V was clipped by 7 bases and J by 5 bases, with 12 bases between them. The CDR3 is made up of 12 amino acids. CDR3 nucleotides: TGCAGTGTATGGCAGCCCAACAATGAGCAGTTCTTC. It is translated as CSVWQPNNEQFF.

CDR3 residues: CASSWAPLIGQPQHF. CDR3 in DNA: TGTGCCAGCAGCTGGGCTCCCCTTATTGGTCAGCCCCAGCATTTT. The rearrangement joins TRBV28 to TRBJ1-5, with D unclear. The CDR3 extends over 15 amino acids. CDR1 is MDHEN and CDR2 is SYDVKM in the germline V gene. V lost 6 bases and J 6 bases, leaving 18 bases between the germline ends.

The chain recombines TRBV12-3 or TRBV12-4 with TRBJ1-5, with a tentative D call TRBD1 (5 bases). V lost 1 base and J lost 4, with 8 bases in between. This CDR3 is built from 14 residues. The CDR3 nucleotides are TGTGCCAGCAGTTTAGTGGGGCCAAATCAGCCCCAGCATTTT. Encoded protein: CASSLVGPNQPQHF.

This clonotype was detected only a few times. V and J are TRBV7-9 and TRBJ1-5; 8 nucleotides agree with TRBD1. The germline gives CDR1 SEHNR, CDR2 FQNEAQ (reference sequence). The CDR3 extends over 16 amino acids. V shed 3 bases, J shed 5 bases, and the junction held 9 bases outside the gene matches. CDR3 nucleotides: TGTGCCAGCAGCTTTGCGTTGACAGGGGTGGATCAGCCCCAGCATTTT. It translates to CASSFALTGVDQPQHF. The variable domain in full, completed from reference TRBV7-9 and TRBJ1-5, reads DTGVSQNPRHKITKRGQNVTFRCDPISEHNRLYWYRQTLGQGPEFLTYFQNEAQLEKSRLLSDRFSAERPKGSFSTLEIQRTEQGDSAMYLCASSFALTGVDQPQHFGDGTRLSIL.

The CDR3 DNA is TGTGCCAGCAGCCGAGGGGGTTTCTATGGCTACACCTTC. It translates to CASSRGGFYGYTF. The gene calls are TRBV27 and TRBJ1-2; D may be TRBD1 (6 bases). CDR3 size: 13 residues. CDR1 and CDR2 from the germline V gene are MNHEY and SMNVEV (reference sequence). Trimming took off 6 bases at V and 4 bases at J, with 12 bases between the two ends.

Regarding this clonotype: A read error may account for a junction end that differs from germline. This chain uses TRBV12-3 or TRBV12-4 with TRBJ1-2; D not resolved. CDR3 length: 13 amino acids. The CDR3: CACSLAPRYGYTF. Written as DNA, the CDR3 is TGTGCCTGCAGTTTGGCTCCTCGCTATGGCTACACCTTC.

The gene calls are TRBV9 and TRBJ2-5; D gene ambiguous. In germline, CDR1 is SGDLS, CDR2 YYNGEE. Trimming pared 3 bases from V and 2 bases from J, leaving 8 bases between. The CDR3 is made up of 13 amino acids. The CDR3 nucleotides are TGTGCCAGCAGCGGGTTTAGACAAGAGACCCAGTACTTC. This sequence encodes CASSGFRQETQYF.

The genes are TRBV29-1 and TRBJ1-2; D is uncertain. Trimming removed 4 bases from V and 7 bases from J, with 13 bases in between. CDR3 size: 12 residues. Germline CDR1 SQVTM, CDR2 ANQGSEA. CDR3 bases: TGCAGCGTTGGGGAAGGATTAGGTGGCTACACCTTC. This codes for CSVGEGLGGYTF.

J is TRBJ1-1 and V is TRBV5-1; D remains ambiguous. CDR3 length: 15 amino acids. V lost 0 bases and J lost 4, with 13 bases in between. Germline V gene data show CDR1 as SGHRS and CDR2 as YFSETQ. This CDR3 is CASSLGYSRGTEAFF. The CDR3 DNA sequence: TGCGCCAGCAGCTTGGGGTACTCCCGGGGCACTGAAGCTTTCTTT.

The chain employs TRBV5-1 and TRBJ2-3, with D hard to call. Germline values: CDR1 SGHRS, CDR2 YFSETQ. CDR3 length equals 11 residues. V was shortened by 5 bases and J by 5 bases, with 6 bases between the two germline ends. The DNA for the CDR3 is TGCGCCAGCAGGAGTGTAGATACGCAGTATTTT. This sequence encodes CASRSVDTQYF.

This clonotype was detected only a few times. V gene TRBV20-1 combines with J gene TRBJ1-5; 7 bases fit TRBD1. V shed 0 bases, J shed 2 bases, and the junction held 4 bases outside the gene matches. Germline V gene lookup returns CDR1 DFQATT and CDR2 SNEGSKA (reference sequence). This CDR3 region has 15 residues. This chain's CDR3 is CSAREGGAGNQPQHF. In DNA form, the CDR3 reads TGCAGTGCTAGAGAAGGGGGCGCGGGCAATCAGCCCCAGCATTTT.

The J gene is TRBJ2-3, the V gene TRBV10-3; 12 bases align to TRBD1. Germline CDR1 is ENHRY and CDR2 is SYGVKD. V lost 6 bases, J lost 0 bases, and 10 bases stayed unmatched. The CDR3 has 18 residues. The CDR3: CAIRTGTGGRPSTDTQYF. The CDR3 DNA reads as TGTGCCATCAGGACTGGGACAGGGGGCCGCCCCAGCACAGATACGCAGTATTTT.

This clonotype has only a few counts. The CDR3 is CSASTQETQYF. The CDR3 DNA is TGCAGTGCTTCCACCCAAGAGACCCAGTACTTC. The V gene is TRBV20-1, the J gene TRBJ2-5; D is unclear. The length of the CDR3 is 11 residues. The germline V gene has CDR1 DFQATT and CDR2 SNEGSKA (reference sequence). The ends were cut back, 5 bases at V and 1 base at J, with 5 bases in the middle.

This clonotype was counted between two and nine times. The rearrangement joins TRBV9 to TRBJ2-1, with D tentatively TRBD2 (5 bases). The length of the CDR3 is 15 residues. The ends were cut back, 4 bases at V and 3 bases at J, with 14 bases in the middle. Germline-derived CDR1 and CDR2 are SGDLS and YYNGEE. The CDR3 region is CASSFLGAGYNEQFF. The CDR3, as DNA: TGTGCCAGCAGCTTTTTGGGAGCCGGCTACAATGAGCAGTTCTTC.

The table lists this clonotype with a few counts. The chain has TRBV20-1 and TRBJ1-1; no firm D call. Trimming pared 5 bases from V and 0 bases from J, leaving 13 bases between. Germline V gene sequence: CDR1 DFQATT, CDR2 SNEGSKA (reference sequence). This CDR3 spans 14 amino acids. The CDR3 DNA sequence: TGCAGTGCTGAGGGCAGCCACATGAACACTGAAGCTTTCTTT. It encodes CSAEGSHMNTEAFF.

The chain links TRBV7-8 to TRBJ2-3, with D possibly being TRBD2 (6 bases). The CDR3 totals 13 residues. The V gene lost 7 bases and the J gene lost 4 bases, with 12 bases spanning the gap. Germline CDR1 SGHVS, CDR2 FQNEAQ. The CDR3 DNA follows: TGTGCCAGCACCAAGCGGGCCCCAGATACGCAGTATTTT. Its translation is CASTKRAPDTQYF. Drawing the rest from reference TRBV7-8 and TRBJ2-3, the complete variable domain is GAGVSQSPRYKVAKRGQDVALRCDPISGHVSLFWYQQALGQGPEFLTYFQNEAQLDKSGLPSDRFFAERPEGSVSTLKIQRTQQEDSAVYLCASTKRAPDTQYFGPGTRLTVL.

This rearrangement joins TRBV5-1 to TRBJ2-7, with TRBD1 matching over 7 bases. Germline V lookup: CDR1 SGHRS, CDR2 YFSETQ. The J segment lost 4 bases and the V segment lost 5 bases, leaving 6 bases of the junction unmatched. The CDR3 has 13 residues. DNA of the CDR3: TGCGCCAGCAGTACCGGGACAGAGTACGAGCAGTACTTC. Encoded protein: CASSTGTEYEQYF.

This chain links TRBV29-1 with TRBJ1-1; 7 bases match TRBD1. Germline lookup yields CDR1 SQVTM and CDR2 ANQGSEA. This CDR3 is 13 amino acids long. V lost 7 bases to trimming and J lost 6 bases; unmatched junction nucleotides: 11. The CDR3 protein is CSASEGASPEAFF. In DNA form, the CDR3 reads TGCAGCGCCTCGGAGGGGGCTAGTCCTGAAGCTTTCTTT.

V is TRBV24-1 and J is TRBJ2-2, with no clear D. CDR1 and CDR2 from the germline V gene are KGHDR and SFDVKD. This CDR3 has 15 residues. Trimming removed 5 bases at V and 3 bases at J, with 12 bases between. CDR3 amino acids: CATSGVGVDTGELFF. The DNA for the CDR3 is TGTGCCACCAGTGGGGTCGGCGTGGACACCGGGGAGCTGTTTTTT.